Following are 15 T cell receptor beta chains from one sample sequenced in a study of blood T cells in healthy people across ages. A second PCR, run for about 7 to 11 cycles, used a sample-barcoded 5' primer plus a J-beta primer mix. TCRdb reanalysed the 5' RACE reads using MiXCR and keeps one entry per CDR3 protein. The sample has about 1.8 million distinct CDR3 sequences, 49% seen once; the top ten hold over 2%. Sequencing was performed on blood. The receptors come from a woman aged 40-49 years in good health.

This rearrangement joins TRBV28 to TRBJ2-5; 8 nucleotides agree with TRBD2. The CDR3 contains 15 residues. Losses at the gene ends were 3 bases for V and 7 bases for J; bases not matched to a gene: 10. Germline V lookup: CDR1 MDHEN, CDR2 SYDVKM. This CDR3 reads CASSFRRGAPGTQYF. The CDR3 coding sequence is TGTGCCAGCAGTTTCCGGCGGGGGGCCCCAGGGACCCAGTACTTC.

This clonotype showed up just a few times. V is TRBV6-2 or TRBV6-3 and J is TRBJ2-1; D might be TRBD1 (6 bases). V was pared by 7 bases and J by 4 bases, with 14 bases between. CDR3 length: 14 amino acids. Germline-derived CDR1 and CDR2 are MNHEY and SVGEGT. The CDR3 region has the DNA TGTGCCAGCAAGGTCAGGGGCGGTTACAATGAGCAGTTCTTC. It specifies CASKVRGGYNEQFF.

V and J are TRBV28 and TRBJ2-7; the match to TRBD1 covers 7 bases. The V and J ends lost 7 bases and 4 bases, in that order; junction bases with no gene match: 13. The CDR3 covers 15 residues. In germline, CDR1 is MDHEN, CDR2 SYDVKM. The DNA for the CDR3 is TGTGCCAGCACCAACGCCGGGACAGAGAGTTACGAGCAGTACTTC. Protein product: CASTNAGTESYEQYF.

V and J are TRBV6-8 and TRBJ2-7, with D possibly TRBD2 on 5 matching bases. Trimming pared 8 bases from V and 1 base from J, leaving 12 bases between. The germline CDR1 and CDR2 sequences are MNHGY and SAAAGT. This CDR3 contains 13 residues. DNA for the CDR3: TGTGCCAGCGCAAGACGGGGATCCTACGAGCAGTACTTC. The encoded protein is CASARRGSYEQYF.

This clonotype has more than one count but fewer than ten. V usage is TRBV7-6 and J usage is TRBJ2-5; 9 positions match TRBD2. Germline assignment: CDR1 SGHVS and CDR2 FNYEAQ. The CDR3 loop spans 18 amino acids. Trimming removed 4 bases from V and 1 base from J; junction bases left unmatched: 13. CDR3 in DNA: TGTGCCAGCAGCTCCCAGGCACTAGCGGGCATGCTCCAAGAGACCCAGTACTTC. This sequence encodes CASSSQALAGMLQETQYF.

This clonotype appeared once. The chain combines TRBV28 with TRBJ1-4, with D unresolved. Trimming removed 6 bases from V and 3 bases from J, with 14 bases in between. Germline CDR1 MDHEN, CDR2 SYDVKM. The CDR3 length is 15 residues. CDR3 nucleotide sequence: TGTGCCAGCAGGCTGACACCGTACGCTAATGAAAAACTGTTTTTT. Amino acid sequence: CASRLTPYANEKLFF.

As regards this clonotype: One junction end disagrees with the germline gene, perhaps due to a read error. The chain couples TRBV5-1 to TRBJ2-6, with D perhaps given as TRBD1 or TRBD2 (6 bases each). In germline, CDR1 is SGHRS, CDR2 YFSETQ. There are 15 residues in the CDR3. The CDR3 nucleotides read TGCGCCAGCAGCGGTACACCCTCGGGGGCCAACGTCCCGACTTTC. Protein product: CASSGTPSGANVPTF. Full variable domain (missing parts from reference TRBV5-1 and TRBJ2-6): KAGVTQTPRYLIKTRGQQVTLSCSPISGHRSVSWYQQTPGQGLQFLFEYFSETQRNKGNFPGRFSGRQFSNSRSEMNVSTLELGDSALYLCASSGTPSGANVPTFGAGSRLTVL.

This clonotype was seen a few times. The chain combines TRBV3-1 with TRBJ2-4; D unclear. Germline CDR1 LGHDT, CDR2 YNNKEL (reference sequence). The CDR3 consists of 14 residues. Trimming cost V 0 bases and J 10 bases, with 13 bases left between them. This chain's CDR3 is CASSQDAGSTIQYF. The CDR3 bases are TGTGCCAGCAGCCAAGACGCAGGATCTACAATTCAGTACTTC.

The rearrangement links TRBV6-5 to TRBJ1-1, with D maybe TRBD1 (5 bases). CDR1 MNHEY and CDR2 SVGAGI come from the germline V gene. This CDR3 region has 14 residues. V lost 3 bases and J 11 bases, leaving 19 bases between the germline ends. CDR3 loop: CASSYESRRRDAFF. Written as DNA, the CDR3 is TGTGCCAGCAGTTATGAATCCAGGAGGCGGGACGCTTTCTTT.

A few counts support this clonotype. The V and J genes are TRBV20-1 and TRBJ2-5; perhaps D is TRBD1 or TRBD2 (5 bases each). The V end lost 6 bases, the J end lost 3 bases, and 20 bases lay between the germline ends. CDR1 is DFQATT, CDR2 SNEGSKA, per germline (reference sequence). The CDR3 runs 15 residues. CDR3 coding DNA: TGCAGTGCGTCGAGGCAAGGGACCCTTAAAGAGACCCAGTACTTC. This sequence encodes CSASRQGTLKETQYF.

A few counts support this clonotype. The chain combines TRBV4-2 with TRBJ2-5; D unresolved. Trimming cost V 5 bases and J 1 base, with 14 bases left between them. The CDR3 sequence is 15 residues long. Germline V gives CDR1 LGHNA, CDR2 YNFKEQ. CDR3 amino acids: CASSAVAEFQETQYF. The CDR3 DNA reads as TGTGCCAGCAGCGCCGTAGCAGAGTTCCAAGAGACCCAGTACTTC.

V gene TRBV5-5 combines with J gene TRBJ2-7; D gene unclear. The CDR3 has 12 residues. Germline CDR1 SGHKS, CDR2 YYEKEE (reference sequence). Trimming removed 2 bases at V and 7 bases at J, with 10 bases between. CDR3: CASSFSGWEQYF. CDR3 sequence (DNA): TGTGCCAGCAGCTTCTCCGGGTGGGAGCAGTACTTC.

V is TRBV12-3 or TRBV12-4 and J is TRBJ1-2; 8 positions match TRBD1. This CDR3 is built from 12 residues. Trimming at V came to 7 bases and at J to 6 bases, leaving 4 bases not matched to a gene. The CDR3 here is CASTETGDGYTF. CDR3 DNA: TGTGCCAGCACCGAGACAGGGGATGGCTACACCTTC.

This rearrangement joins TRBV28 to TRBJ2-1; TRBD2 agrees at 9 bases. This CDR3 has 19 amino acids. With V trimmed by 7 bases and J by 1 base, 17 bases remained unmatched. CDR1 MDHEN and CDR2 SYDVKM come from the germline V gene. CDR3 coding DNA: TGTGCCAGCACCCTAGGCTGGGGAGCGGGGGGTTATTCCTACAATGAGCAGTTCTTC. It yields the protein CASTLGWGAGGYSYNEQFF.

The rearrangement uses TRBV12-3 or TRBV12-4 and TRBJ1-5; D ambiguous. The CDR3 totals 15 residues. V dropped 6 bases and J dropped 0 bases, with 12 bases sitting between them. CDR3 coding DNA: TGTGCCAGCAGGCAAACCCTCGATAGCAATCAGCCCCAGCATTTT. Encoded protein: CASRQTLDSNQPQHF.